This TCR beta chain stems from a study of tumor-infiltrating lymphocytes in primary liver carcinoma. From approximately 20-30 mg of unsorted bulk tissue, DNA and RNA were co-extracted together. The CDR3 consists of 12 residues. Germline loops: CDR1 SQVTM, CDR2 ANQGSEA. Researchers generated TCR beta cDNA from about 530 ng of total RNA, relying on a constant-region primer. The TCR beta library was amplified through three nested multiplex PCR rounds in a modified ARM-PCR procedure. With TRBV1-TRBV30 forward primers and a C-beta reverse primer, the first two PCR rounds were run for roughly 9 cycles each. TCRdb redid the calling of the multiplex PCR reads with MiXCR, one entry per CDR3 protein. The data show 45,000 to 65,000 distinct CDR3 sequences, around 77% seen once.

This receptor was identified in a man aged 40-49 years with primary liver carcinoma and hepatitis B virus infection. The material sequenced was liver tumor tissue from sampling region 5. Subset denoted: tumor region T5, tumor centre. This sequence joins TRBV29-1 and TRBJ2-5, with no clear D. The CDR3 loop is CSVPPGVETQYF. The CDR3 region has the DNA TGCAGTGTTCCGCCGGGCGTGGAGACCCAGTACTTC. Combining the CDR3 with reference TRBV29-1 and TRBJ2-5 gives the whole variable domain SAVISQKPSRDICQRGTSLTIQCQVDSQVTMMFWYRQQPGQSLTLIATANQGSEATYESGFVIDKFPISRPNLTFSTLTVSNMSPEDSSIYLCSVPPGVETQYFGPGTRLLVL.